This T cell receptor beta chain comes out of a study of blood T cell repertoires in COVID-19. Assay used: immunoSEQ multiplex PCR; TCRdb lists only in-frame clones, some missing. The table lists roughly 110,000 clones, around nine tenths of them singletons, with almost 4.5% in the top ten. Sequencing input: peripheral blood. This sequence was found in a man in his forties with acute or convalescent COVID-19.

The CDR3 coding sequence is TGTGCCTGGAGGAGGCCCTCGGGACTAGCGGGAGGTGAAAACATTCAGTACTTC. Protein: CAWRRPSGLAGGENIQYF. The gene calls are TRBV30 and TRBJ2-4, with TRBD2 identical over 15 bases. V lost 3 bases to trimming and J lost 5 bases; unmatched junction nucleotides: 11. The CDR3 runs to 18 residues. Germline V gene lookup returns CDR1 GTSNPN and CDR2 SVGIG (reference sequence).